These 5 T cell receptor beta chains came from one sample sequenced in a study of PD-1 blockade in classical Hodgkin lymphoma. Each and every patient relapsed after autologous stem cell transplantation, and patients got differing brentuximab vedotin exposure. Profiling relied on immunoSEQ multiplex PCR, and the TCRdb table lists in-frame clones only, not all of them. The repertoire has about 21,000 clones, 68% of them found once; the top ten carry around 6%. Here the sequenced sample was peripheral blood mononuclear cells (PBMCs), taken at baseline. Every receptor here comes from a human donor with classical Hodgkin lymphoma.

The chain carries TRBV21-1 and TRBJ1-1. TRBV21-1 is marked as a pseudogene. This CDR3 comprises 11 residues. Here the CDR3 reads CASERRTEAFF. CDR3 DNA sequence: TGTGCCAGCGAGAGAAGGACTGAAGCTTTCTTT.

V and J are TRBV5-1 and TRBJ2-7; 11 bases are a match to TRBD2. The CDR3 runs 15 residues. Germline assignment: CDR1 SGHRS and CDR2 YFSETQ. Trimming cost V 4 bases and J 5 bases; bases outside gene matches: 8. CDR3 amino acids: CASSLGGLAAHEQYF. In DNA form, the CDR3 reads TGCGCCAGCAGCCTAGGGGGACTAGCGGCCCACGAGCAGTACTTC.

The chain has TRBV10-3 and TRBJ2-3, with 7 positions matching TRBD1. The ends lost 3 bases at V and 9 bases at J; junction bases unmatched: 9. CDR1 and CDR2 (germline): ENHRY, SYGVKD. CDR3 size: 14 residues. The CDR3 DNA reads TGTGCCATCAGTGACCGACTTGACAGGGCAACGCAGTATTTT. Protein sequence: CAISDRLDRATQYF.

This clone has only a few counts. The chain uses TRBV10-3 and TRBJ2-2, with TRBD1 identical over 9 bases. CDR3 length equals 16 residues. After removal of 2 bases from V and 7 bases from J, the junction contained 8 bases not matched to a gene. The germline CDR1 and CDR2 sequences are ENHRY and SYGVKD. The DNA of the CDR3 is TGTGCCATCAGTGAGCCCAGGACAGGGGTAGGCGGGGAGCTGTTTTTT. Translated: CAISEPRTGVGGELFF.

The chain employs TRBV30 and TRBJ2-1; D not certain. CDR1 and CDR2 from the germline V gene are GTSNPN and SVGIG (reference sequence). The CDR3 has 11 residues. The V end was cut by 3 bases, the J end by 3 bases, with 3 bases between. The CDR3: CAWRDYNEQFF. CDR3 nucleotide sequence: TGTGCCTGGAGGGACTACAATGAGCAGTTCTTC. Combining the CDR3 with reference TRBV30 and TRBJ2-1 gives the whole variable domain SQTIHQWPATLVQPVGSPLSLECTVEGTSNPNLYWYRQAAGRGLQLLFYSVGIGQISSEVPQNLSASRPQDRQFILSSKKLLLSDSGFYLCAWRDYNEQFFGPGTRLTVL.